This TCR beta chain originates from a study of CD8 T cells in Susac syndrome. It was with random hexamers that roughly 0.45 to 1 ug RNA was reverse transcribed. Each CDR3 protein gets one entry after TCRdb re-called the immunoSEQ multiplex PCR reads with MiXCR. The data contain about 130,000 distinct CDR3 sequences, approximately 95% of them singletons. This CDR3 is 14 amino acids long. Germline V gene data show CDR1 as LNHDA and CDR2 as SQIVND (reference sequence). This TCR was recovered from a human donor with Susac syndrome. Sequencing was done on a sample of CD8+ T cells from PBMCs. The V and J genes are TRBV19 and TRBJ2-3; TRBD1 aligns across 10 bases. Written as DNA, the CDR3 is TGTGCAACGGCCGGGACAGGGGTAACAGATACGCAGTATTTT. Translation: CATAGTGVTDTQYF.